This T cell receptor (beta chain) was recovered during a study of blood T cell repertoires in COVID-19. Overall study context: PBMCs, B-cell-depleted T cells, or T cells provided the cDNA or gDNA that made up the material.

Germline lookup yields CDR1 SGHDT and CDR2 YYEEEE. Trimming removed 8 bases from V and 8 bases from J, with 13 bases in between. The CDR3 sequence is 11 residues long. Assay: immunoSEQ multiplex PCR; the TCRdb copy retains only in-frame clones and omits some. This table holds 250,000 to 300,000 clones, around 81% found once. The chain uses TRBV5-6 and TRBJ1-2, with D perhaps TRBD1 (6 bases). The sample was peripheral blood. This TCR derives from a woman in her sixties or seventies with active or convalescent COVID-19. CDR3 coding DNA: TGTGCCAGTAAGGACAGTATAGGCTACACCTTC. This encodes CASKDSIGYTF. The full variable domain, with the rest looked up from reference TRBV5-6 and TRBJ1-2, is DAGVTQSPTHLIKTRGQQVTLRCSPKSGHDTVSWYQQALGQGPQFIFQYYEEEERQRGNFPDRFSGHQFPNYSSELNVNALLLGDSALYLCASKDSIGYTFGSGTRLTVV.